Following are 14 T cell receptor beta chains from one sample sequenced in a study of T cells expressing NK-cell markers. TCRdb reprocessed the 5' RACE reads, with one entry per CDR3 protein and no DNA. The sample includes a few hundred thousand distinct CDR3 sequences. The sample taken for sequencing was blood T cells: a sorted CD56 or NKG2C T cell subset, CD4+ or CD8+ T cells, or bulk PBMC T cells (not recorded which). The receptors originated from a woman aged 45-60 years in good health.

The rearrangement links TRBV6-5 to TRBJ2-1; TCRdb's D call, TRBD2, is unchecked because there is no DNA. This CDR3 comprises 17 residues. Germline lookup yields CDR1 MNHEY and CDR2 SVGAGI. CDR3 amino acids: CASSSSPGLAAYNEQFF.

The V call is TRBV11-2, the J call TRBJ2-5; TCRdb lists TRBD2, though no DNA is available to test this call. CDR3 length: 14 amino acids. Per germline, CDR1 SGHAT and CDR2 FQNNGV. The CDR3: CASSPGLAGGAQYF.

This chain links TRBV11-2 with TRBJ2-5; TCRdb calls TRBD2, which cannot be checked without DNA. The CDR3 contains 16 residues. Germline CDR1 and CDR2: SGHAT and FQNNGV. The CDR3 spells CASSFVRLAGIETQYF.

This chain uses TRBV15 with TRBJ2-1; TCRdb's D call of TRBD1 is untestable without DNA. The CDR3 sequence is 12 residues long. Germline V gene sequence: CDR1 LNHNV, CDR2 YYDKDF (reference sequence). Here the CDR3 reads CATSSDRGRQFF. Full variable domain (remainder filled in from reference TRBV15 and TRBJ2-1): DAMVIQNPRYQVTQFGKPVTLSCSQTLNHNVMYWYQQKSSQAPKLLFHYYDKDFNNEADTPDNFQSRRPNTSFCFLDIRSPGLGDTAMYLCATSSDRGRQFFGPGTRLTVL.

This chain links TRBV7-9 with TRBJ2-2; the TRBD2 assignment by TCRdb is unverifiable without DNA. In germline, CDR1 is SEHNR, CDR2 FQNEAQ (reference sequence). The CDR3 is made up of 13 amino acids. The CDR3 here is CASSFEGPKELFF.

The chain links TRBV12-3 or TRBV12-4 to TRBJ1-2. CDR3 length: 17 residues. Here the CDR3 reads CASSSPLDAQRSYGYTF.

The chain carries TRBV6-1 and TRBJ2-1; lacking DNA, the TRBD2 call made by TCRdb goes unchecked. The germline CDR1 and CDR2 sequences are MNHNS and SASEGT. The CDR3 is 13 amino acids. CDR3: CASSGGFSNEQFF.

The chain recombines TRBV5-4 with TRBJ2-3. Germline V gene lookup returns CDR1 SGHNT and CDR2 YYREEE (reference sequence). The CDR3 runs to 18 residues. The CDR3 reads CASSLGASLRPSTDTQYF.

The rearrangement joins TRBV29-1 to TRBJ2-3; lacking DNA, the TRBD2 call made by TCRdb goes unchecked. The CDR3 extends over 14 amino acids. The germline V gene has CDR1 SQVTM and CDR2 ANQGSEA. CDR3 region: CSVFGLAPSSTQYF.

V usage is TRBV7-6 and J usage is TRBJ2-2; the TCRdb call, TRBD1, lacks DNA for checking. CDR1 and CDR2 from the germline V gene are SGHVS and FNYEAQ. CDR3 length equals 15 residues. This CDR3 reads CASSPMSGGSGELFF.

The chain joins TRBV3-1 to TRBJ1-4; TCRdb calls TRBD1, which cannot be checked without DNA. This CDR3 contains 14 residues. The germline CDR1 and CDR2 sequences are LGHDT and YNNKEL (reference sequence). This CDR3 reads CASSQDIRDEELFF.

The chain is built from TRBV7-9 and TRBJ2-1; TCRdb names TRBD2, which stays unverified in the absence of DNA. Germline-derived CDR1 and CDR2 are SEHNR and FQNEAQ (reference sequence). This CDR3 spans 14 amino acids. CDR3 loop: CASSLSSGRDEQFF.

The chain uses TRBV7-9 and TRBJ1-6. Germline V gives CDR1 SEHNR, CDR2 FQNEAQ (reference sequence). This CDR3 region has 14 residues. The CDR3 region is CASSLDLRNSPLHF.

The rearrangement uses TRBV6-1 and TRBJ2-7; the TCRdb call, TRBD2, lacks DNA for checking. From germline, CDR1 is MNHNS and CDR2 SASEGT. This CDR3 region has 15 residues. The CDR3 protein is CASSAITSMFGEQYF.